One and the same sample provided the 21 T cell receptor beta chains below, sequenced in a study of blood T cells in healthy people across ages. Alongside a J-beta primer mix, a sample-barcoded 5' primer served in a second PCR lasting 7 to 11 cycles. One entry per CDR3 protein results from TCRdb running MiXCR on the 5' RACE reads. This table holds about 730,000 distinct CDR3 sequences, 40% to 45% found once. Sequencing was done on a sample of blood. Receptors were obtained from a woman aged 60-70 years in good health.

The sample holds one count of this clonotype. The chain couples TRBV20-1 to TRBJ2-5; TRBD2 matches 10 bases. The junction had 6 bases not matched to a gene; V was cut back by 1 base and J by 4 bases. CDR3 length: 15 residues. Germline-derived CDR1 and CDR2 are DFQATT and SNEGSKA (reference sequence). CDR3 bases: TGCAGTGCTAGAGTTAGCGGGAGGTCCCGAGAGACCCAGTACTTC. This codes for CSARVSGRSRETQYF.

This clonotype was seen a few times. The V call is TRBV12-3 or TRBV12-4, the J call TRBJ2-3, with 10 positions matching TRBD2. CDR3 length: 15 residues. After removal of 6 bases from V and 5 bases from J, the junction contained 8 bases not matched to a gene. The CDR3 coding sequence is TGTGCCAGCAGAGAGCTAGCGGGGGATATAGATACGCAGTATTTT. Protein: CASRELAGDIDTQYF.

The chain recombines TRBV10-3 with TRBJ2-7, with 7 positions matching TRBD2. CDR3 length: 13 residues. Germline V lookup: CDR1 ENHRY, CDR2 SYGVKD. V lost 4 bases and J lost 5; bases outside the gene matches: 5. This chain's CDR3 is CAISAGTTNEQYF. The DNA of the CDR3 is TGTGCCATCAGTGCCGGGACTACAAACGAGCAGTACTTC.

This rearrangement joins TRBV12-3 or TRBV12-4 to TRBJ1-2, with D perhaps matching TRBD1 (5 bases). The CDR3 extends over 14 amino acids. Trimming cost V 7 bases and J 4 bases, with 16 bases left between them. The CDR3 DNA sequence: TGTGCCAGCACCTACAGTGGGGGTTTCTATGGCTACACCTTC. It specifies CASTYSGGFYGYTF.

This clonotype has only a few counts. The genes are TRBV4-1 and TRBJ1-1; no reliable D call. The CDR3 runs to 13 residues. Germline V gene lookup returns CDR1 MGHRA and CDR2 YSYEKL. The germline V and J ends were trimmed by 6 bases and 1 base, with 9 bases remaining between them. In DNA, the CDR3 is TGCGCCAGCAGATTACTAGAGAACACTGAAGCTTTCTTT. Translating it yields CASRLLENTEAFF.

The CDR3 coding sequence is TGTGCCAGCAGCCCCTGGCTATACAATGAGCAGTACTTC. Translation: CASSPWLYNEQYF. The V gene is TRBV9, the J gene TRBJ2-5; no clear D gene. Germline V lookup: CDR1 SGDLS, CDR2 YYNGEE. This CDR3 comprises 13 residues. Trimming removed 4 bases at V and 11 bases at J, with 18 bases between.

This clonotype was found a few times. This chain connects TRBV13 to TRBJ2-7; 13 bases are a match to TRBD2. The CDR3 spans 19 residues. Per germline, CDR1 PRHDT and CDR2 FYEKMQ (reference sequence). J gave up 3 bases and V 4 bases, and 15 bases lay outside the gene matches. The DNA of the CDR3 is TGTGCCAGCAGCTCCGGACAGGGGGCAACTAGCGGGAGGGACTACGAGCAGTACTTC. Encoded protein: CASSSGQGATSGRDYEQYF.

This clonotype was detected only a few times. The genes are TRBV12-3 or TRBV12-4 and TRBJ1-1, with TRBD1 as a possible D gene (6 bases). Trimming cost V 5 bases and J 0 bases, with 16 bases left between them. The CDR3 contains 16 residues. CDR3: CASSPAGTLMNTEAFF. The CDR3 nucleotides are TGTGCCAGCAGTCCTGCCGGGACATTGATGAACACTGAAGCTTTCTTT.

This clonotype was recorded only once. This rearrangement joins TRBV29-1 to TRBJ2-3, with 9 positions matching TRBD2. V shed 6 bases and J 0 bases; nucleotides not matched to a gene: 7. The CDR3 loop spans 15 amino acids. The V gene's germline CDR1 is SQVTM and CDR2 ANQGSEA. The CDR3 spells CSVQSGGRSTDTQYF. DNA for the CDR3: TGCAGCGTCCAGAGCGGGGGGAGGAGCACAGATACGCAGTATTTT.

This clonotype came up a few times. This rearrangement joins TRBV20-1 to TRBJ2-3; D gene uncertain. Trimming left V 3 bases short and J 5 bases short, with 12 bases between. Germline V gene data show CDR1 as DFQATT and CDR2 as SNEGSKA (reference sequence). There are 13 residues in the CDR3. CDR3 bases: TGCAGTGCTAGTTTGGACGTCGAAGATACGCAGTATTTT. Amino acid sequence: CSASLDVEDTQYF.

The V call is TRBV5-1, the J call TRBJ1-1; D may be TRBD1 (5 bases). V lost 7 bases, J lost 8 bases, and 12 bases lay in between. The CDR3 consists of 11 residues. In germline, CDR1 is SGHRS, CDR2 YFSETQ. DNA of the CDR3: TGCGCCAGCCATCAGGGCCCCGAAGCTTTCTTT. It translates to CASHQGPEAFF.

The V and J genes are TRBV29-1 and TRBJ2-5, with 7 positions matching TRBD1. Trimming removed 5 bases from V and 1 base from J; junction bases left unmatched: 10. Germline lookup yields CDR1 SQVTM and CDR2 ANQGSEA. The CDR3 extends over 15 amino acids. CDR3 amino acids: CSVPRTGGAQETQYF. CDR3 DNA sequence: TGCAGCGTTCCCCGGACAGGTGGGGCCCAAGAGACCCAGTACTTC.

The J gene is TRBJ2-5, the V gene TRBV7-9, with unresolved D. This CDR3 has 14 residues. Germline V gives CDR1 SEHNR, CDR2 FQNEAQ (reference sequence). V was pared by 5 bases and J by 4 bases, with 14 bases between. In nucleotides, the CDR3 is TGTGCCAGCAGCCCAGAGGTGACCCTAGAGACCCAGTACTTC. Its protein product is CASSPEVTLETQYF.

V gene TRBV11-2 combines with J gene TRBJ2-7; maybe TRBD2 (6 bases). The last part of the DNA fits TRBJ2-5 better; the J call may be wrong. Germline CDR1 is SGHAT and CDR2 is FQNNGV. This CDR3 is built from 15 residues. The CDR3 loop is CASSSGGLGGETQYF. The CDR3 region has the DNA TGTGCCAGCAGCTCCGGGGGACTGGGGGGAGAGACCCAGTACTTC.

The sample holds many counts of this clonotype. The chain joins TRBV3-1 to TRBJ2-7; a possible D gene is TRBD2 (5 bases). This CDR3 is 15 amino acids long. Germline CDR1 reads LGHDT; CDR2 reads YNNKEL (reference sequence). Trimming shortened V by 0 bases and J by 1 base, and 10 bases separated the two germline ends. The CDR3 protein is CASSQDLDSSYEQYF. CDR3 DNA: TGTGCCAGCAGCCAAGATTTGGACTCTTCCTACGAGCAGTACTTC.

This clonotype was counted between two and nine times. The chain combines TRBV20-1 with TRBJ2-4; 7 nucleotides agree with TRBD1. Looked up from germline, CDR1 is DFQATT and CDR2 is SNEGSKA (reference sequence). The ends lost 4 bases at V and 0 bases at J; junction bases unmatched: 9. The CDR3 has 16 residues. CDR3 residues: CSATGQAGLAKNIQYF. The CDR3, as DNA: TGCAGTGCTACAGGACAGGCCGGATTAGCCAAAAACATTCAGTACTTC.

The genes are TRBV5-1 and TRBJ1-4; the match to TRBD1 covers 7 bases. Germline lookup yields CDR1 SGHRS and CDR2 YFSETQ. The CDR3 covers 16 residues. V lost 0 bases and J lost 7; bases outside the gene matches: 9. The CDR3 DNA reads TGCGCCAGCAGCTTGGCCTTTGGAGGGGGCGGTGAAAAACTGTTTTTT. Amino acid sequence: CASSLAFGGGGEKLFF. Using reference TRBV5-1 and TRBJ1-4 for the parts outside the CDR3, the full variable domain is KAGVTQTPRYLIKTRGQQVTLSCSPISGHRSVSWYQQTPGQGLQFLFEYFSETQRNKGNFPGRFSGRQFSNSRSEMNVSTLELGDSALYLCASSLAFGGGGEKLFFGSGTQLSVL.

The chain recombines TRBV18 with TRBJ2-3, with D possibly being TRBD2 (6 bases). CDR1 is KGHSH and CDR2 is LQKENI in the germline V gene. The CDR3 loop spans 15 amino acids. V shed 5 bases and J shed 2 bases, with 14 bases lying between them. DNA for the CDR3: TGTGCCAGCTCAGGGGACTTGACTTCCACAGATACGCAGTATTTT. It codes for CASSGDLTSTDTQYF.

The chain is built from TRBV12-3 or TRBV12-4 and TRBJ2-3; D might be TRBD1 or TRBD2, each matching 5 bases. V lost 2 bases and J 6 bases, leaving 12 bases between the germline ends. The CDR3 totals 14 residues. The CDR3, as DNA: TGTGCCAGCAGTTTAATACGGGGCCCGGATACGCAGTATTTT. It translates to CASSLIRGPDTQYF.

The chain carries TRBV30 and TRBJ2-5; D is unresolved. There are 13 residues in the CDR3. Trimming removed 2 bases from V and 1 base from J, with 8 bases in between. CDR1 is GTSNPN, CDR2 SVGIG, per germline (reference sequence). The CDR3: CAWSLRTQETQYF. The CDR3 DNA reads TGTGCCTGGAGTTTACGAACCCAAGAGACCCAGTACTTC.

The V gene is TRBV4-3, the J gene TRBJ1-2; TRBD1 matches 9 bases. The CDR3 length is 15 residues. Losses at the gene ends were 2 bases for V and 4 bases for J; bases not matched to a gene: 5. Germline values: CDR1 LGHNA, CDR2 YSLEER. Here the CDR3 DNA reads TGCGCCAGCAGCCAATACGGGACAGGGTCCTATGGCTACACCTTC. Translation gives CASSQYGTGSYGYTF.